Below are 24 T cell receptor beta chains sequenced from a single sample in a study of CD8 T cells in Susac syndrome (dated by TCRdb to between 2017 and 2020). Library method: the immunoSEQ multiplex PCR assay. RNA was extracted with the RNeasy kit and about 0.5 to 1 ug was reverse transcribed using random hexamers. TCRdb ran its own pipeline on the public reads, namely fastp trimming at Q25 and MiXCR clone calling, and kept in-frame beta chains. Every CDR3 protein is listed once, alongside the most common genes and DNA of its rows. Recorded for this sample are some 260,000 distinct CDR3 sequences; approximately 81% of them occurred a single time. Around 0.11% of the sample goes to the ten largest clones. The specimen was CD8+ T cells from PBMCs. All receptors come from a human donor with multiple sclerosis.

The chain couples TRBV12-3 or TRBV12-4 to TRBJ2-1; 8 positions match TRBD2. The length of the CDR3 is 14 residues. Trimming took 3 bases from V and 7 from J; bases not matched to a gene: 5. CDR3 loop: CASSLGLVKNEQFF. CDR3 DNA sequence: TGTGCCAGCAGTTTGGGACTAGTCAAGAATGAGCAGTTCTTC.

V is TRBV7-9 and J is TRBJ2-7, with D maybe TRBD2 (6 bases). Germline V gives CDR1 SEHNR, CDR2 FQNEAQ (reference sequence). The CDR3 runs to 14 residues. V was trimmed by 1 base and J by 3 bases, leaving 10 bases between them. CDR3 in DNA: TGTGCCAGCAGCTTAGGTGTGGACTACTACGAGCAGTACTTC. Protein: CASSLGVDYYEQYF.

The sample holds one count of this clonotype. The V gene is TRBV12-3 or TRBV12-4, the J gene TRBJ2-7; D is possibly TRBD2 (6 bases). V dropped 3 bases and J dropped 4 bases, with 16 bases sitting between them. The CDR3 covers 15 residues. CDR3 amino acids: CASSFSKRASYEQYF. For the CDR3, the DNA is TGTGCCAGCAGTTTCTCAAAGCGGGCCTCATACGAGCAGTACTTC.

DNA for the CDR3: TGTGCCAGCAGCCAAGATAGGCCCGGGACAGTGACAGATACGCAGTATTTT. It specifies CASSQDRPGTVTDTQYF. The rearrangement links TRBV3-1 to TRBJ2-3; 7 bases are a match to TRBD1. Germline V CDR1 and CDR2: LGHDT, YNNKEL (reference sequence). Losses at the gene ends were 0 bases for V and 3 bases for J; bases not matched to a gene: 9. The CDR3 sequence is 17 residues long.

The rearrangement uses TRBV9 and TRBJ2-1, with D unclear. Trimming left V 2 bases short and J 9 bases short, with 12 bases between. CDR1 and CDR2 from the germline V gene are SGDLS and YYNGEE. The CDR3 covers 13 residues. CDR3 sequence reads: CASSVQQLGEQFF. As DNA, the CDR3 is TGTGCCAGCAGCGTTCAACAGTTGGGTGAGCAGTTCTTC.

The chain combines TRBV9 with TRBJ2-1; 8 bases line up with TRBD2. The junction had 9 bases not matched to a gene; V was cut back by 4 bases and J by 0 bases. From germline, CDR1 is SGDLS and CDR2 YYNGEE. The CDR3 extends over 17 amino acids. The CDR3 DNA reads TGTGCCAGCAGCCCCACGGCGGGAGGTAGCTCCTACAATGAGCAGTTCTTC. Its translation: CASSPTAGGSSYNEQFF. The variable domain in full, completed from reference TRBV9 and TRBJ2-1, reads DSGVTQTPKHLITATGQRVTLRCSPRSGDLSVYWYQQSLDQGLQFLIQYYNGEERAKGNILERFSAQQFPDLHSELNLSSLELGDSALYFCASSPTAGGSSYNEQFFGPGTRLTVL.

The chain links TRBV20-1 to TRBJ2-5; D unresolved. This CDR3 has 10 amino acids. The ends were cut back, 6 bases at V and 2 bases at J, with 4 bases in the middle. Germline V gene data show CDR1 as DFQATT and CDR2 as SNEGSKA (reference sequence). The CDR3: CSATQETQYF. In DNA, the CDR3 is TGCAGTGCCACGCAAGAGACCCAGTACTTC.

The chain combines TRBV13 with TRBJ2-1; D might be TRBD1 or TRBD2, each matching 5 bases. Trimming took 4 bases from V and 6 from J, leaving 16 bases between them. Germline values: CDR1 PRHDT, CDR2 FYEKMQ (reference sequence). This CDR3 spans 15 amino acids. In nucleotides, the CDR3 is TGTGCCAGCAGCTCCCGGGGCCACTCTAGCAATGAGCAGTTCTTC. It is translated as CASSSRGHSSNEQFF.

J is TRBJ2-1 and V is TRBV13, with D tentatively TRBD2 (5 bases). This CDR3 has 16 residues. The V gene lost 0 bases and the J gene lost 2 bases, with 11 bases spanning the gap. Germline V lookup: CDR1 PRHDT, CDR2 FYEKMQ (reference sequence). The CDR3 nucleotides are TGTGCCAGCAGCTTAGGCCTACTAGAACCCTACAATGAGCAGTTCTTC. The encoded protein is CASSLGLLEPYNEQFF.

The chain uses TRBV28 and TRBJ1-2; D is possibly TRBD1 (5 bases). The germline V gene encodes CDR1 MDHEN and CDR2 SYDVKM. This CDR3 region has 12 residues. Trimming removed 6 bases from V and 6 bases from J, with 11 bases in between. CDR3 sequence (DNA): TGTGCCAGCAGGCGGGGGAGAGATGGCTACACCTTC. Amino acids: CASRRGRDGYTF.

The chain combines TRBV7-2 with TRBJ2-3; 7 nucleotides align to TRBD2. Germline V CDR1 and CDR2: SGHTA, FQGNSA. The CDR3 runs to 16 residues. V trimming: 2 bases; J trimming: 3 bases; junction bases outside the gene matches: 8. CDR3 sequence (DNA): TGTGCCAGCAGCTTAAATGGCGGGAGTGCGACAGATACGCAGTATTTT. Translating gives CASSLNGGSATDTQYF. The variable domain in full, completed from reference TRBV7-2 and TRBJ2-3, reads GAGVSQSPSNKVTEKGKDVELRCDPISGHTALYWYRQSLGQGLEFLIYFQGNSAPDKSGLPSDRFSAERTGGSVSTLTIQRTQQEDSAVYLCASSLNGGSATDTQYFGPGTRLTVL.

This clonotype has just a few counts. The chain is built from TRBV28 and TRBJ1-1; D not resolved. The germline V and J ends were trimmed by 3 bases and 7 bases, with 6 bases remaining between them. The CDR3 has 11 residues. Germline loops: CDR1 MDHEN, CDR2 SYDVKM. The CDR3 loop reads CASSFGSEAFF. The CDR3 DNA reads as TGTGCCAGCAGTTTTGGCAGTGAAGCTTTCTTT.

The J gene is TRBJ1-3, the V gene TRBV28, with TRBD1 matching 7 bases. Germline loops: CDR1 MDHEN, CDR2 SYDVKM. The CDR3 is 14 residues long. V lost 7 bases to trimming and J lost 0 bases; unmatched junction nucleotides: 3. The CDR3: CASKGASSGNTIYF. The CDR3 DNA reads as TGTGCCAGCAAGGGGGCAAGCTCTGGAAACACCATATATTTT.

The chain links TRBV5-1 to TRBJ2-5; D is perhaps TRBD2 (5 bases). Trimming pared 2 bases from V and 1 base from J, leaving 15 bases between. Germline V CDR1 and CDR2: SGHRS, YFSETQ. There are 16 residues in the CDR3. Here the CDR3 DNA reads TGCGCCAGCAGCTTAGGCCCGGAGGCCGTCCAAGAGACCCAGTACTTC. Encoded protein: CASSLGPEAVQETQYF.

The chain uses TRBV19 and TRBJ2-7, with TRBD1 as a possible D gene (5 bases). Per the germline V gene, CDR1 is LNHDA and CDR2 is SQIVND (reference sequence). Trimming took off 5 bases at V and 2 bases at J, with 10 bases between the two ends. This CDR3 region has 13 residues. CDR3 protein: CASSQRQPYEQYF. CDR3 nucleotide sequence: TGTGCCAGTAGTCAAAGACAGCCCTACGAGCAGTACTTC.

The gene calls are TRBV4-1 and TRBJ1-2, with D unclear. This CDR3 is 15 amino acids long. Trimming removed 2 bases at V and 7 bases at J, with 17 bases between. CDR1 is MGHRA and CDR2 is YSYEKL in the germline V gene. DNA for the CDR3: TGCGCCAGCAGCCAAATTGGGAGCTCGCTTGGTGGCTACACCTTC. Amino acid sequence: CASSQIGSSLGGYTF.

V and J are TRBV7-6 and TRBJ2-1; D ambiguous. The CDR3 is 14 amino acids. Looked up from germline, CDR1 is SGHVS and CDR2 is FNYEAQ. Trimming removed 5 bases at V and 2 bases at J, with 10 bases between. The CDR3 reads CASSHVPPYNEQFF. The CDR3 nucleotides are TGTGCCAGCAGCCATGTTCCGCCCTACAATGAGCAGTTCTTC.

This clonotype turned up a few times. The chain carries TRBV9 and TRBJ2-7, with D possibly matching TRBD1 (5 bases). Looked up from germline, CDR1 is SGDLS and CDR2 is YYNGEE. Trimming left V 4 bases short and J 8 bases short, with 10 bases between. This CDR3 contains 11 residues. CDR3 residues: CASSSGIKQYF. In nucleotides, the CDR3 is TGTGCCAGCAGCTCAGGGATCAAGCAGTACTTC.

The V gene is TRBV7-9, the J gene TRBJ1-2; 9 bases map to TRBD1. Unmatched junction bases numbered 5, after V lost 4 bases and J lost 2 bases. There are 15 residues in the CDR3. The germline CDR1 and CDR2 sequences are SEHNR and FQNEAQ (reference sequence). This CDR3 is CASSSRDRANYGYTF. As DNA, the CDR3 is TGTGCCAGCAGCTCCAGGGACAGGGCGAACTATGGCTACACCTTC.

V and J are TRBV24-1 and TRBJ2-1, with D possibly matching TRBD2 (6 bases). Germline V gene sequence: CDR1 KGHDR, CDR2 SFDVKD. The V and J ends lost 1 base and 8 bases respectively, with 17 bases between them. CDR3 length equals 16 residues. The CDR3 DNA reads as TGTGCCACCAGTGATTTAGCGGGTGGGTTTAGGGATGAGCAGTTCTTC. Its translation: CATSDLAGGFRDEQFF.

The chain has TRBV4-1 and TRBJ1-5; 8 bases fit TRBD1. The length of the CDR3 is 15 residues. Trimming at V came to 3 bases and at J to 6 bases, leaving 7 bases not matched to a gene. Per the germline V gene, CDR1 is MGHRA and CDR2 is YSYEKL. The CDR3 reads CASSHDRGESQPQHF. In DNA form, the CDR3 reads TGCGCCAGCAGCCACGACAGGGGTGAAAGTCAGCCCCAGCATTTT.

The chain carries TRBV27 and TRBJ2-1, with D hard to call. Germline CDR1 is MNHEY and CDR2 is SMNVEV (reference sequence). The CDR3 runs to 15 residues. V lost 3 bases and J lost 7, with 16 bases in between. CDR3 bases: TGTGCCAGCAGTTTGTATAGGAGTTTGATGAATGAGCAGTTCTTC. Amino acid sequence: CASSLYRSLMNEQFF.

This clonotype was seen a few times. The chain joins TRBV5-4 to TRBJ2-7; weak D call: TRBD2 (5 bases). CDR1 and CDR2 (germline): SGHNT, YYREEE (reference sequence). This CDR3 is 16 amino acids long. V was trimmed by 2 bases and J by 2 bases, leaving 17 bases between them. CDR3 region: CASSFNQRRTTYEQYF. In DNA form, the CDR3 reads TGTGCCAGCAGCTTCAACCAGCGGAGGACCACCTACGAGCAGTACTTC.

The DNA of the CDR3 is TGTGCCAGCACCGACCTAGCGGGAGGCCTCAACAATGAGCAGTTCTTC. It translates to CASTDLAGGLNNEQFF. The genes are TRBV12-3 or TRBV12-4 and TRBJ2-1; TRBD2 matches at 11 bases. V was clipped by 7 bases and J by 5 bases; unmatched bases: 10. The length of the CDR3 is 16 residues.